This TCR beta chain was recorded in a study of monozygotic twins with inflammatory bowel disease. Overall study findings and caveats: Lower TCRbeta diversity (inverse Simpson) was seen in IBD patients than in healthy co-twins. Distinguishing T cell subtypes was not possible. Among twins, concordant and discordant pairs did not differ in repertoire similarity, possibly from limited power.

Researchers put TCRalpha and TCRbeta cDNA through two nested PCRs lasting approximately 17 and 9 cycles. TCRdb reprocessed the 5' RACE reads, keeping one entry per CDR3 protein, no DNA. This sample lists some 400,000 distinct CDR3 sequences; its ten largest clones have 2% to 2.5%. This CDR3 comprises 13 residues. CDR1 and CDR2 from the germline V gene are SNHLY and FYNNEI. As regards this clonotype: Its target is unknown.

Sequencing was carried out using blood. This chain links TRBV2 with TRBJ2-5. The source is a human donor with ulcerative colitis or Crohn's disease, or a healthy co-twin of an affected twin (not recorded which). This chain's CDR3 is CASGIGDVGTQYF.